This T cell receptor beta chain emerged from a study of blood T cell repertoires in COVID-19. Study at large: Samples representing acute and convalescent COVID-19 were sourced from the United States, Italy and Spain. PBMCs, B-cell-depleted T cells, or T cells provided the cDNA or gDNA that made up the material.

How the authors handled the data: Scientists estimated how many nucleated cells there were by amplifying reference gene primers. Libraries were prepared by immunoSEQ multiplex PCR; TCRdb keeps only in-frame clonotypes and omits some of them. V, J and clone size derive from that table, while D and trimming were established from the DNA sequence. This sample has roughly 230,000 clones, with around four fifths found just once. V was pared by 0 bases and J by 6 bases, with 18 bases between. Germline CDR1 is SGHRS and CDR2 is YFSETQ. This CDR3 contains 17 residues. The rearrangement joins TRBV5-1 to TRBJ1-4; tentative D call: TRBD1 (6 bases). The sequence was collected from a man in his forties with active or convalescent COVID-19. Sequenced material: peripheral blood. CDR3 sequence (DNA): TGCGCCAGCAGCTTGGACGCTGGGACAATGGGTTATGAAAAACTGTTTTTT. Amino acids: CASSLDAGTMGYEKLFF.